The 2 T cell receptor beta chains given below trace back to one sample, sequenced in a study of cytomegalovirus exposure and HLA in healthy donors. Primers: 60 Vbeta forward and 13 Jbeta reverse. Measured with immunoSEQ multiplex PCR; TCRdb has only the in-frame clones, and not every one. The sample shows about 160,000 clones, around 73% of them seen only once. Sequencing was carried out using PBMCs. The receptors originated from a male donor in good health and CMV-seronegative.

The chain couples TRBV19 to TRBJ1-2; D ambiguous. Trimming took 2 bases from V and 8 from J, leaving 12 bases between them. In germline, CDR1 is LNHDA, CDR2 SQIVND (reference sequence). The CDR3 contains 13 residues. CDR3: CASSIRSREGYTF. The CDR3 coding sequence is TGTGCCAGTAGTATACGGAGCCGGGAAGGCTACACCTTC.

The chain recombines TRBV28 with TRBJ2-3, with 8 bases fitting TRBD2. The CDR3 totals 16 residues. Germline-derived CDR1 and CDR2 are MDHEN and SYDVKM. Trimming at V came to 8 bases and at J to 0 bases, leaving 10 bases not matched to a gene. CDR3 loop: CASGSGLARSTDTQYF. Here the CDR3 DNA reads TGTGCCAGCGGCTCAGGACTAGCCAGAAGCACAGATACGCAGTATTTT.